The entry that follows covers one T cell receptor (beta chain) sequence. Its cognate antigen is unknown. The data are from a study of cytomegalovirus exposure and HLA in healthy donors. Broader study findings: Judged likely to be a sequencing artifact was a cluster of highly shared sequence variants. Many donors carried some public TCRs, although rarity characterized most TCR sequences.

13 Jbeta primers and 60 Vbeta primers were used for the PCR. The assay was immunoSEQ multiplex PCR, and TCRdb's table has in-frame clones only and misses some. Of 140,000 to 150,000 clones in the sample, about 71% were seen once. Per the germline V gene, CDR1 is MNHEY and CDR2 is SVGAGI. The ends were cut back, 7 bases at V and 1 base at J, with 12 bases in the middle. The CDR3 runs to 14 residues. The sequencing input was PBMCs. The J gene is TRBJ2-3, the V gene TRBV6-5; tentatively, D is TRBD2 (6 bases). The sequence was obtained from a woman aged 55-75 years in good health and CMV-seropositive. CDR3 amino acids: CASKGASGTDTQYF. As DNA, the CDR3 is TGTGCCAGCAAAGGGGCTAGCGGCACAGATACGCAGTATTTT.